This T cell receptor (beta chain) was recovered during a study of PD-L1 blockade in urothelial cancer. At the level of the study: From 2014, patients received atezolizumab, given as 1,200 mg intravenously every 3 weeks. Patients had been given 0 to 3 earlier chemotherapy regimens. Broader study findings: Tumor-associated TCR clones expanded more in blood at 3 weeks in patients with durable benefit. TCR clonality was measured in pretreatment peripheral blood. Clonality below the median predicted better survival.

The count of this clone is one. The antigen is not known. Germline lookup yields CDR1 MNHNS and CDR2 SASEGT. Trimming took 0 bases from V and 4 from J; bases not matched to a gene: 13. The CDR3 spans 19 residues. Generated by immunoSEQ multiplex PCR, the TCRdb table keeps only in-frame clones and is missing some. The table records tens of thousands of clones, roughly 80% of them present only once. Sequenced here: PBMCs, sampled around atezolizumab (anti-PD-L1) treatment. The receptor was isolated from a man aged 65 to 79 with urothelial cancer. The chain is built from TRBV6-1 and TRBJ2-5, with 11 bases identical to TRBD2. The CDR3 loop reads CASSEAQGGLAGGGETQYF. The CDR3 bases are TGTGCCAGCAGTGAAGCCCAGGGGGGGCTAGCGGGAGGTGGAGAGACCCAGTACTTC.